A single sample gave rise to the 31 T cell receptor beta chains below, sequenced in a study of OX40 agonist ivuxolimab in advanced cancers. The library was prepared using the immunoSEQ multiplex PCR assay. Imported from immuneACCESS, the table was reduced by TCRdb to in-frame sequences with V and J called. These copies leave out some clones; in studies compared against another copy, an unresolved V gene accounts for under half, and the cause of the remainder is not known. The sample table holds about 19,000 clones, of which 90% were seen once. The ten largest clones capture more than 40% of the sample. Source: CD4+ or CD8+ T cells sorted from blood, taken in a trial of the OX40 agonist ivuxolimab. These receptors were taken from an adult with an advanced solid tumor such as melanoma, head and neck, liver or kidney cancer.

The rearrangement links TRBV4-2 to TRBJ2-7; D may be TRBD1 (6 bases). This CDR3 spans 13 amino acids. In germline, CDR1 is LGHNA, CDR2 YNFKEQ. V lost 5 bases and J 3 bases, leaving 11 bases between the germline ends. The CDR3 nucleotides are TGTGCCAGCAGCTTCCCCAGGGGCTACGAGCAGTACTTC. Protein: CASSFPRGYEQYF.

The chain has TRBV28 and TRBJ2-7; D unclear. The germline CDR1 and CDR2 sequences are MDHEN and SYDVKM. The CDR3 is 14 residues long. Trimming stripped 6 bases from V and 5 bases from J, with 17 bases between. CDR3 in amino acids: CASSPVGGQDEQYF. The DNA for the CDR3 is TGTGCCAGCAGCCCGGTGGGCGGCCAGGACGAGCAGTACTTC.

The rearrangement links TRBV29-1 to TRBJ1-2; the D gene is possibly TRBD1 (6 bases). The germline V gene has CDR1 SQVTM and CDR2 ANQGSEA. Trimming removed 5 bases from V and 6 bases from J, with 16 bases in between. CDR3 size: 13 residues. This CDR3 reads CSVISGEGDGYTF. CDR3 nucleotides: TGCAGCGTTATATCAGGGGAGGGCGATGGCTACACCTTC.

The V and J genes are TRBV9 and TRBJ1-5; 7 nucleotides match TRBD1. The CDR3 is made up of 15 amino acids. V gave up 0 bases and J gave up 5 bases; unmatched junction bases: 5. Per the germline V gene, CDR1 is SGDLS and CDR2 is YYNGEE. The CDR3 sequence is CASSVDGQGDQPQHF. In nucleotides, the CDR3 is TGTGCCAGCAGCGTAGATGGCCAGGGGGATCAGCCCCAGCATTTT.

This chain links TRBV5-6 with TRBJ2-7; no definite D call. The length of the CDR3 is 14 residues. V shed 2 bases and J shed 0 bases, with 9 bases lying between them. Germline V lookup: CDR1 SGHDT, CDR2 YYEEEE. The CDR3 bases are TGTGCCAGCAGCTTTCCAGGAAACTCCTACGAGCAGTACTTC. Its protein is CASSFPGNSYEQYF.

The chain is built from TRBV9 and TRBJ2-1, with D maybe TRBD2 (6 bases). With 0 bases removed from V and 13 bases from J, the gap between germline ends came to 8 bases. This CDR3 spans 11 amino acids. Germline V gene data show CDR1 as SGDLS and CDR2 as YYNGEE. CDR3 DNA sequence: TGTGCCAGCAGCGTAGCGGGAGACCAGTTCTTC. This sequence encodes CASSVAGDQFF.

The chain joins TRBV6-4 to TRBJ2-3, with 9 bases aligning to TRBD2. V lost 0 bases and J lost 3; bases outside the gene matches: 4. Per germline, CDR1 MRHNA and CDR2 SNTAGT. The CDR3 totals 16 residues. The CDR3 DNA follows: TGTGCCAGCAGTGACTCAGTGCGGGAGGGAACAGATACGCAGTATTTT. This sequence encodes CASSDSVREGTDTQYF.

The chain links TRBV7-9 to TRBJ2-7; tentatively, D is TRBD1 or TRBD2 (5 bases each). The CDR3 runs 14 residues. V shed 6 bases and J shed 2 bases, with 14 bases lying between them. Looked up from germline, CDR1 is SEHNR and CDR2 is FQNEAQ (reference sequence). The chain's CDR3 is CASRTSPGPYEQYF. The CDR3 DNA sequence: TGTGCCAGCAGGACCTCCCCGGGGCCCTACGAGCAGTACTTC.

The genes are TRBV9 and TRBJ1-1; possible D gene TRBD1, 5 bases. The germline V and J ends were trimmed by 4 bases and 4 bases, with 17 bases remaining between them. The CDR3 has 15 residues. Per the germline V gene, CDR1 is SGDLS and CDR2 is YYNGEE. The CDR3 protein is CASSSSLGPATEAFF. The CDR3 DNA is TGTGCCAGCAGCTCTTCATTGGGGCCGGCCACTGAAGCTTTCTTT.

Judged by abundance, this clone is medium-sized. This rearrangement joins TRBV4-1 to TRBJ2-1; possible D gene TRBD1, 6 bases. The CDR3 totals 18 residues. V lost 0 bases and J lost 7, with 22 bases in between. Germline CDR1 MGHRA, CDR2 YSYEKL. The CDR3 reads CASSQDNRADSLGNEQFF. The CDR3 DNA reads TGCGCCAGCAGCCAAGATAACAGGGCCGACTCACTTGGGAATGAGCAGTTCTTC.

In the case of this clone: Other DNA sequences in this sample translate to the same CDR3. The chain carries TRBV7-9 and TRBJ2-7; D is uncertain. This CDR3 has 12 residues. Germline loops: CDR1 SEHNR, CDR2 FQNEAQ (reference sequence). Trimming took off 6 bases at V and 6 bases at J, with 12 bases between the two ends. The CDR3 sequence is CASSLGSGEQYF. The CDR3 region has the DNA TGTGCCAGCAGTCTTGGAAGTGGCGAGCAGTACTTC. Full variable domain (missing parts from reference TRBV7-9 and TRBJ2-7): DTGVSQNPRHKITKRGQNVTFRCDPISEHNRLYWYRQTLGQGPEFLTYFQNEAQLEKSRLLSDRFSAERPKGSFSTLEIQRTEQGDSAMYLCASSLGSGEQYFGPGTRLTVT.

The chain has TRBV29-1 and TRBJ2-1; possibly TRBD2 for D (6 bases). The CDR3 length is 15 residues. Germline CDR1 and CDR2: SQVTM and ANQGSEA. V lost 6 bases, J lost 3 bases, and 18 bases lay in between. This CDR3 reads CSVPTGVADYNEQFF. Written as DNA, the CDR3 is TGCAGCGTACCCACGGGGGTAGCGGACTACAATGAGCAGTTCTTC.

A remark on this clone: One end of the junction fails to match germline, which may point to a read error. The V and J genes are TRBV7-7 and TRBJ2-3, with TRBD2 matching 7 bases. Germline CDR1 and CDR2: SSHAT and FNYEAQ (reference sequence). There are 15 residues in the CDR3. The CDR3 DNA follows: TGTGCTAGCAGCCCCAGCGGGGCTAGCACAGATACGCAGTATTTT. This codes for CASSPSGASTDTQYF. Full variable domain (rest looked up from reference TRBV7-7 and TRBJ2-3): GAGVSQSPRYKVTKRGQDVTLRCDPISSHATLYWYQQALGQGPEFLTYFNYEAQPDKSGLPSDRFSAERPEGSISTLTIQRTEQRDSAMYRCASSPSGASTDTQYFGPGTRLTVL.

The V call is TRBV27, the J call TRBJ2-1, with 8 nucleotides matching TRBD1. The CDR3 is 14 amino acids. CDR1 is MNHEY and CDR2 is SMNVEV in the germline V gene (reference sequence). J lost 6 bases, V lost 5 bases, and 6 bases had no gene match. In DNA form, the CDR3 reads TGTGCCAGCAGTAGACAGGGGTGGGTCAATGAGCAGTTCTTC. This codes for CASSRQGWVNEQFF.

The J gene is TRBJ1-5, the V gene TRBV9; D is perhaps TRBD1 (6 bases). The CDR3 has 13 residues. The germline V gene encodes CDR1 SGDLS and CDR2 YYNGEE. V lost 4 bases to trimming and J lost 5 bases, with 10 bases between them. CDR3 DNA: TGTGCCAGCAGCCCAAGACAGGATCAGCCCCAGCATTTT. Translation: CASSPRQDQPQHF. Full variable domain (rest looked up from reference TRBV9 and TRBJ1-5): DSGVTQTPKHLITATGQRVTLRCSPRSGDLSVYWYQQSLDQGLQFLIQYYNGEERAKGNILERFSAQQFPDLHSELNLSSLELGDSALYFCASSPRQDQPQHFGDGTRLSIL.

This clone was seen a single time. The CDR3 coding sequence is TGTGCCAGCAGCGTAGTAGGGGTTGAGCAGTTCTTC. It codes for CASSVVGVEQFF. The chain combines TRBV9 with TRBJ2-1; the D gene is possibly TRBD1 (5 bases). Looked up from germline, CDR1 is SGDLS and CDR2 is YYNGEE. V was clipped by 0 bases and J by 9 bases, with 7 bases between them. This CDR3 is built from 12 residues.

V usage is TRBV19 and J usage is TRBJ2-7, with D possibly TRBD1 on 5 matching bases. V was trimmed by 1 base and J by 5 bases, leaving 12 bases between them. This CDR3 has 14 amino acids. Germline assignment: CDR1 LNHDA and CDR2 SQIVND (reference sequence). DNA of the CDR3: TGTGCCAGTAGTATAGGGCAGGGATCCGACGAGCAGTACTTC. Amino acid sequence: CASSIGQGSDEQYF. Full variable domain (remainder filled in from reference TRBV19 and TRBJ2-7): DGGITQSPKYLFRKEGQNVTLSCEQNLNHDAMYWYRQDPGQGLRLIYYSQIVNDFQKGDIAEGYSVSREKKESFPLTVTSAQKNPTAFYLCASSIGQGSDEQYFGPGTRLTVT.

V is TRBV7-9 and J is TRBJ2-7, with D maybe TRBD2 (5 bases). Germline assignment: CDR1 SEHNR and CDR2 FQNEAQ (reference sequence). There are 11 residues in the CDR3. V was pared by 3 bases and J by 5 bases, with 5 bases between. The CDR3 sequence: CASSFGDEQYF. The CDR3 region has the DNA TGTGCCAGCAGCTTCGGGGACGAGCAGTACTTC.

The chain carries TRBV11-2 and TRBJ2-7; weak D call: TRBD2 (5 bases). Per the germline V gene, CDR1 is SGHAT and CDR2 is FQNNGV. There are 16 residues in the CDR3. V gave up 5 bases and J gave up 5 bases, with 22 bases separating them. CDR3 amino acids: CASSPEVGELSHEQYF. The CDR3 DNA reads TGTGCCAGCAGCCCCGAGGTCGGGGAGTTGTCCCACGAGCAGTACTTC.

CDR3 in amino acids: CASNSGRSEQYF. The DNA of the CDR3 is TGTGCCTCCAATAGCGGGAGATCCGAGCAGTACTTC. The gene calls are TRBV28 and TRBJ2-7, with 9 bases matching TRBD2. V was clipped by 11 bases and J by 6 bases; unmatched bases: 8. Germline lookup yields CDR1 MDHEN and CDR2 SYDVKM. The CDR3 has 12 residues.

This chain joins TRBV7-2 and TRBJ2-7; D gene uncertain. This CDR3 spans 14 amino acids. Deletions cut 3 bases from V and 3 bases from J, with 12 bases between. CDR1 and CDR2 from the germline V gene are SGHTA and FQGNSA. CDR3 in DNA: TGTGCCAGCAGCTTTGGTGGGAACCTCTACGAGCAGTACTTC. It codes for CASSFGGNLYEQYF.

The genes are TRBV4-1 and TRBJ2-7; 8 bases match TRBD1. Germline loops: CDR1 MGHRA, CDR2 YSYEKL. The CDR3 extends over 14 amino acids. J was trimmed by 5 bases and V by 3 bases; bases with no gene match: 6. DNA for the CDR3: TGCGCCAGCAGCCACGACAGGGGAGTCAACGAGCAGTACTTC. This translates into CASSHDRGVNEQYF.

V gene TRBV7-9 combines with J gene TRBJ2-2, with no clear D. This CDR3 is built from 11 residues. The germline V gene has CDR1 SEHNR and CDR2 FQNEAQ (reference sequence). The germline V and J ends were trimmed by 4 bases and 8 bases, with 5 bases remaining between them. The CDR3 here is CASSSEGELFF. The CDR3 bases are TGTGCCAGCAGCTCCGAAGGGGAGCTGTTTTTT.

V gene TRBV7-9 combines with J gene TRBJ1-2, with TRBD1 matching 7 bases. The V gene end was trimmed by 3 bases and the J gene end by 4 bases; junction bases not matched to a gene: 5. This CDR3 is built from 14 residues. Germline V CDR1 and CDR2: SEHNR, FQNEAQ (reference sequence). CDR3 protein: CASSLGQSIYGYTF. CDR3 nucleotide sequence: TGTGCCAGCAGCTTGGGACAGTCAATCTATGGCTACACCTTC.

The chain links TRBV7-2 to TRBJ2-1; D is perhaps TRBD2 (6 bases). This CDR3 region has 14 residues. The V gene's germline CDR1 is SGHTA and CDR2 FQGNSA. Trimming took 9 bases from V and 0 from J, leaving 12 bases between them. Here the CDR3 DNA reads TGTGCCAGTCTATCCGGGAGCTCCTACAATGAGCAGTTCTTC. As protein: CASLSGSSYNEQFF.

This clone is medium-sized within its sample. The chain couples TRBV9 to TRBJ2-7; D may match TRBD1 or TRBD2 (5 bases each). CDR1 SGDLS and CDR2 YYNGEE come from the germline V gene. The length of the CDR3 is 13 residues. V lost 3 bases to trimming and J lost 5 bases, with 12 bases between them. The CDR3 DNA sequence: TGTGCCAGCAGCGGGGACGCTGGTAACGAGCAGTACTTC. This gives the protein CASSGDAGNEQYF.

V is TRBV6-1 and J is TRBJ2-3; D not certain. The length of the CDR3 is 13 residues. Deletions cut 6 bases from V and 2 bases from J, with 9 bases between. Germline V gives CDR1 MNHNS, CDR2 SASEGT. The CDR3 loop is CASRTWATDTQYF. In DNA, the CDR3 is TGTGCCAGCAGGACTTGGGCCACAGATACGCAGTATTTT.

The sample holds one count of this clone. V and J are TRBV9 and TRBJ2-7; 10 bases agree with TRBD2. The germline V gene has CDR1 SGDLS and CDR2 YYNGEE. V was pared by 4 bases and J by 5 bases, with 18 bases of the junction left unmatched. The CDR3 consists of 18 residues. The CDR3 coding sequence is TGTGCCAGCAGCTCCTACGGGGGACCGGGACTAGCGATACACGAGCAGTACTTC. Protein sequence: CASSSYGGPGLAIHEQYF.

This clone has only a few counts. The chain uses TRBV28 and TRBJ2-5; 14 bases line up with TRBD2. Germline V gene sequence: CDR1 MDHEN, CDR2 SYDVKM. Trimming at V came to 6 bases and at J to 6 bases, leaving 9 bases not matched to a gene. The CDR3 has 16 residues. This chain's CDR3 is CASSARLAGGPKTQYF. The CDR3 DNA reads TGTGCCAGCAGCGCTAGACTAGCGGGAGGGCCTAAGACCCAGTACTTC.

The chain recombines TRBV27 with TRBJ2-7, with 10 bases aligning to TRBD2. Per germline, CDR1 MNHEY and CDR2 SMNVEV (reference sequence). Trimming removed 5 bases from V and 5 bases from J; junction bases left unmatched: 6. CDR3 length equals 14 residues. CDR3 loop: CASSPPGLANEQYF. Written as DNA, the CDR3 is TGTGCCAGCAGTCCCCCGGGACTAGCGAACGAGCAGTACTTC.

The genes are TRBV7-2 and TRBJ2-1; 10 bases are a match to TRBD2. The CDR3 consists of 15 residues. Trimming took 1 base from V and 6 from J; bases not matched to a gene: 3. Germline V gene data show CDR1 as SGHTA and CDR2 as FQGNSA. The CDR3 region has the DNA TGTGCCAGCAGCTTAGTAGCGGGAGGTCCCAATGAGCAGTTCTTC. Its translation: CASSLVAGGPNEQFF.